One T cell receptor beta chain is described in this entry. What it recognizes is unknown. The data stem from a study of shared clonotypes between healthy human individuals. Study-wide results and caveats: Generation of non-shared clonotypes was less probable than generation of clonotypes shared by all four donors. Larger estimated richness was generally seen in naive subsets than in memory subsets. There were few donors, and this limited the genetic and exposure-history diversity represented.

This CDR3 region has 17 residues. Per germline, CDR1 MDHEN and CDR2 SYDVKM. V lost 3 bases, J lost 4 bases, and 20 bases lay in between. Produced via immunoSEQ multiplex PCR; TCRdb's table is partial and in-frame only. The sample has 1 million to 1.2 million clones, approximately 80% seen once. The chain recombines TRBV28 with TRBJ2-3, with a tentative D call TRBD2 (6 bases). The TCR was taken from a man aged 18-30 years in good health. Some clones in this sample may be carry-over from other donors' samples. The specimen sequenced was memory CD4+ T cells from PBMCs. Subset reported: CD45RA-negative fraction. CDR3 sequence reads: CASSLLSGAGRADTQYF. In nucleotides, the CDR3 is TGTGCCAGCAGTTTGCTGTCGGGAGCCGGCCGGGCAGATACGCAGTATTTT.